Listed below are T cell receptor beta chains from one sample, sequenced in a study of technical replicates of blood from several donors. The method was immunoSEQ multiplex PCR; TCRdb's version includes in-frame clones alone and lacks a portion of them. This repertoire shows approximately 89,000 clones, around 94% found once; its top ten account for 0.3% to 0.45%. The sequenced material came from T cells isolated from PBMCs. These receptors came from a human donor in good health. Each CDR3 is given with its conserved first and last residue. Each record gives: J gene, V gene, clone size, CDR3 protein. Clone size appears in some rows only: once, few, many, or a class for an expanded clone.

TRBJ2-3,TRBV5-8,-,CASSLGVGGADTQYF
TRBJ2-1,TRBV28,-,CASTLDRRLYNEQFF
TRBJ2-1,TRBV30,-,CAFSKTSGNVYNEQFF
TRBJ2-1,TRBV7-9,-,CASSLESGRLNEQFF
TRBJ1-2,TRBV5-1,-,CASSLASEYGYTF
TRBJ1-1,TRBV9,few,CASSVEGAEAFF
TRBJ2-7,TRBV4-1,once,CASSHVSARGIYEQYF
TRBJ1-1,TRBV6-5,-,CASSLPGGRTEAFF
TRBJ1-1,TRBV6-6,-,CASSYAGRDNTEAFF
TRBJ2-2,TRBV6-5,-,CASFGGLSGELFF
TRBJ1-3,TRBV19,-,CASSGGSSGNTIYF
TRBJ2-1,TRBV27,-,CASSLSKGLAGGPKIDEQFF
TRBJ2-7,TRBV7-3,-,CASSLSGSYEQYF
TRBJ2-1,TRBV6-5,-,CASTVVAGGRNEQFF
TRBJ2-5,TRBV6-5,-,CASSYMAPTETQYF
TRBJ2-5,TRBV7-9,-,CASSQSRGQETQYF
TRBJ1-5,TRBV21-1,-,CASRPKGRGNQPQHF
TRBJ1-1,TRBV7-3,few,CASSTTGDTEAFF
TRBJ1-5,TRBV15,-,CATSRDQVYSNQPQHF
TRBJ1-2,TRBV7-2,-,CASRIQGAQGYTF
TRBJ1-2,TRBV2,-,CASSGGTNYGYTF
TRBJ2-6,TRBV21-1,-,CASSKVSSRRGANVLTF
TRBJ1-4,TRBV6-1,-,CASTLGTGVNEKLFF
TRBJ2-7,TRBV6-1,-,CASSPGTGPTYEQYF
TRBJ1-2,TRBV5-4,-,CASSGETESLYGYTF
TRBJ2-3,TRBV7-2,-,CASSLSPWDTQYF
TRBJ1-2,TRBV5-6,-,CASSLDFRASSGYTF
TRBJ2-3,TRBV18,-,CASSRGSVLTQYF
TRBJ1-1,TRBV7-2,once,CASSLILHMNTEAFF
TRBJ2-5,TRBV7-6,-,CASSPAVGETQYF
TRBJ2-7,TRBV7-9,-,CASRGPGLAGGPEDEQYF
TRBJ2-5,TRBV13,-,CASSLDREETQYF
TRBJ2-3,TRBV10-2,-,CASLRDFTDTQYF
TRBJ2-1,TRBV2,-,CASRGTSGSSYNEQFF
TRBJ1-2,TRBV28,-,CASSHSNYGYTF
TRBJ2-7,TRBV4-1,-,CASSQDDGGGGEQYF
TRBJ2-1,TRBV4-1,-,CASSHRQGNNEQFF
TRBJ1-2,TRBV13,-,CASSVPRGDNRFYGYTF
TRBJ1-1,TRBV6-5,-,CASSYSLGAGNTEAFF
TRBJ2-5,TRBV30,-,CAWSVGVSGLAGSKETQYF